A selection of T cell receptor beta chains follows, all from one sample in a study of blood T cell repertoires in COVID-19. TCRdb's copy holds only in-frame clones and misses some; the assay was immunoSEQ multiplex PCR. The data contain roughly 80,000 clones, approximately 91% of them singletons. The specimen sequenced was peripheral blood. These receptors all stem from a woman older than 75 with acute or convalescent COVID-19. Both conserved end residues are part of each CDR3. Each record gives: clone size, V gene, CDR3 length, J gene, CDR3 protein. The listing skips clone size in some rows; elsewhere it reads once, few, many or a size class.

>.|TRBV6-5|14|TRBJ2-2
CASSYQPNGGELFF
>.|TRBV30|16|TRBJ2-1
CAWRRPLGEGLNEQFF
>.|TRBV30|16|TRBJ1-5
CAWSVGGAFGNQPQHF
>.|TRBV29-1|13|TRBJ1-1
CSVAPGVGTEAFF
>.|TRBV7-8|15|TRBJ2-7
CASSLIGAGEYEQYF
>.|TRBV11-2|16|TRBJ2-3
CASSLGGGTSTDTQYF
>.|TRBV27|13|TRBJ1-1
CASSSTGVTEAFF
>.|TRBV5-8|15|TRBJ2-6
CASSTTGSGANVLTF
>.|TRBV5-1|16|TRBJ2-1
CASSLGDRSLYNEQFF
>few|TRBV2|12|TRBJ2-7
CASRDYLNEQYF
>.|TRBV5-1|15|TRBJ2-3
CASSRSGVSTDTQYF
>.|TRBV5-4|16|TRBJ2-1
CASRTSGRASLDEQFF
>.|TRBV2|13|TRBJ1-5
CASTFYSNQPQHF
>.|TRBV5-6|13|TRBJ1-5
CASSLARRGPQHF
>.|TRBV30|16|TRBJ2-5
CAWRARGGRGQETQYF
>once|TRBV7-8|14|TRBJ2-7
CASSFAQGTYEQYF
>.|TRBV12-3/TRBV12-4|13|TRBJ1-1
CASSVEMNTEAFF